This T cell receptor beta chain originates from a study of T cell responses to AZD1222 COVID-19 vaccine. Whole-study results and caveats: Repertoire samples came only from after the peak T cell response.

Method: immunoSEQ multiplex PCR; TCRdb's copy keeps in-frame clones and lacks some. The data show 120,000 to 150,000 clones, around 91% seen once. Germline CDR1 reads SGHRS; CDR2 reads YFSETQ. V lost 0 bases and J lost 7, with 11 bases in between. The CDR3 is 15 amino acids. About this clone itself: Its antigen is currently unknown.

This chain uses TRBV5-1 with TRBJ1-6; the D is unclear. The sample in question was peripheral blood, obtained on day 0 of AZD1222 vaccination. This clonotype was sampled from an adult in good health. The CDR3 DNA reads TGCGCCAGCAGCTTGGATGGACTCCAGAATTCACCCCTCCACTTT. This codes for CASSLDGLQNSPLHF.